The 4 T cell receptor beta chains given below trace back to one sample, sequenced in a study of cytomegalovirus exposure and HLA in healthy donors. Primers included in the PCR were 60 Vbeta and 13 Jbeta primers. The method was immunoSEQ multiplex PCR; TCRdb's version includes in-frame clones alone and lacks a portion of them. The sample holds some 150,000 clones, 60% to 85% seen once. Sequencing was done on a sample of PBMCs. These receptors all stem from a woman between 35 and 50 years old in good health and CMV-seropositive.

CDR3 sequence (DNA): TGTGCCAGCAGCTTGGCAACAGGGGGAGTCTATGGCTACACCTTC. As protein: CASSLATGGVYGYTF. V and J are TRBV5-4 and TRBJ1-2; TRBD1 agrees at 8 bases. This CDR3 has 15 residues. V lost 0 bases, J lost 4 bases, and 5 bases stayed unmatched. Germline V gene sequence: CDR1 SGHNT, CDR2 YYREEE (reference sequence).

The chain joins TRBV28 to TRBJ1-1, with 10 positions matching TRBD1. The CDR3 is 15 residues long. J was trimmed by 1 base and V by 5 bases; bases with no gene match: 4. In germline, CDR1 is MDHEN, CDR2 SYDVKM. CDR3 sequence: CASSLGDRGNTEAFF. CDR3 in DNA: TGTGCCAGCAGTCTTGGGGACAGGGGGAACACTGAAGCTTTCTTT. Complete variable domain (other parts from reference TRBV28 and TRBJ1-1): DVKVTQSSRYLVKRTGEKVFLECVQDMDHENMFWYRQDPGLGLRLIYFSYDVKMKEKGDIPEGYSVSREKKERFSLILESASTNQTSMYLCASSLGDRGNTEAFFGQGTRLTVV.

In this sample, this clone turned up once. The V call is TRBV2, the J call TRBJ2-3, with 12 bases lining up with TRBD1. The V gene end was trimmed by 3 bases and the J gene end by 5 bases; junction bases not matched to a gene: 3. The CDR3 consists of 15 residues. Germline CDR1 SNHLY, CDR2 FYNNEI. CDR3 DNA: TGTGCCAGCAGTGAGGGACAGGGGGCAGGAGATACGCAGTATTTT. Its translation: CASSEGQGAGDTQYF.

This clone was counted a single time. The V and J genes are TRBV11-3 and TRBJ2-3; TRBD2 aligns across 14 bases. The CDR3 has 16 amino acids. Germline V gives CDR1 SGHNT, CDR2 YENEEA. The trim removed 10 bases at V and 6 bases at J, leaving 12 bases unmatched. CDR3: CAIRGLAGGQRDTQYF. DNA of the CDR3: TGTGCCATACGTGGACTAGCGGGGGGCCAGAGGGATACGCAGTATTTT.